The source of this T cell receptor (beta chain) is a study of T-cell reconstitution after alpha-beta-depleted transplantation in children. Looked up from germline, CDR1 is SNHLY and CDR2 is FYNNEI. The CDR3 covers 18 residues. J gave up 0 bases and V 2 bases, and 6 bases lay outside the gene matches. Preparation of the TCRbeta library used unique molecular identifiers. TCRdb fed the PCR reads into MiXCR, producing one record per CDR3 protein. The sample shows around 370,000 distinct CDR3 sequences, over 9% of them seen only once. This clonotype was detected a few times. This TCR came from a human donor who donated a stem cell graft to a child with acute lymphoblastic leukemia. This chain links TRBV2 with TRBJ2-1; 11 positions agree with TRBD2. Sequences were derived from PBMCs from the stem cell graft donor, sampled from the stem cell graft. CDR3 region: CASSESTGLAVSYNEQFF. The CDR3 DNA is TGTGCCAGCAGTGAAAGTACGGGACTAGCGGTCTCCTACAATGAGCAGTTCTTC.